This T cell receptor beta chain was identified in a study of T cell responses to AZD1222 COVID-19 vaccine (dated by TCRdb to the early 2020s). For the wider study: Because spike-specific TCR depth and breadth did not differ between the two schedules, AZD1222 recipients who got a second dose at roughly 4 weeks were pooled with those who got a second dose at roughly 12 weeks. TCR sequencing covered approximately 230 trial participants: about 210 given two doses of AZD1222 and 26 given two doses of MenACWY control vaccine. Enrollment into the trials was organized by age into subgroups of 18-55, 56-69 and 70-plus years, and those subgroups contained roughly 140, 27 and 60 TCR-sequenced participants, respectively. The full study reports these points: The vaccine-associated CD4 TCRs covered the entire spike protein, and the dominant responses fell in regions 160-218 and 743-854. Conclusions about previously exposed vaccinees were limited because only 5 or 6 AZD1222 recipients were SARS-CoV-2 seropositive at baseline. Because no day 14 peak-response samples were available, the repertoires could be characterized only after the peak T cell response. Epitopes outside the regions mutated in the B.1.351 and B.1.1.7 variants were reportedly recognized by nearly half of the unique spike-specific TCRs. Most participants were white British and females outnumbered males, and the authors suggested that clonal diversity may have been underestimated. Spike-specific TCR breadth and depth rose significantly after two AZD1222 doses compared with day 0 and with MenACWY recipients. In the small 56-69-year group, the increase in depth fell short of significance, most likely because of low power.

Relative to germline, V is 7 bases shorter and J is 5 bases shorter, with 15 bases between their ends. CDR1 and CDR2 are read off the germline V gene (reference sequence) as SEHNR and FQNEAQ. The CDR3 measures 14 amino acids from cysteine to phenylalanine. Here the CDR3 DNA is all that survives: 42 bases in frame from base 1. The sample's time point label, in plain terms: baseline before first vaccination. Samples from vaccinated people were obtained from the UK trials COV001 and COV002, which included a single-blind randomized controlled phase 2/3 trial of AZD1222 (ChAdOx1 nCoV-19) in healthy adults. Trial participant PBMC samples were collected at day 0 and day 28 after the second dose for TCRbeta chain sequencing. The CDR3 regions of human TCRbeta chains were analyzed by immunosequencing. The study's processing was this. Repertoire TCRs were matched against a reference library of SARS-CoV-2-specific TCRs generated with the MIRA antigen-specificity platform. Breadth meant the fraction of unique TCRs that were SARS-CoV-2-associated, whereas depth meant the fraction of total T cells that were SARS-CoV-2-associated. Each spike-specific TCR was assigned to its reactive spike region and to a CD4 or CD8 class using the MIRA data. Log10-transformed breadth and depth values were compared by one-way ANOVA with Sidak's multiple comparisons tests. The table comes from immuneACCESS by way of TCRdb, which keeps in-frame sequences with V and J called. Part of the clones is missing from these tables; in studies checked, under half for an unresolved V gene and the rest for unknown reasons. V, J and clone size derive from that table, while D and trimming were established from the DNA sequence. The sample has about 99,000 clones on record, over 75% of them singletons. Less than 3.5% of the sample belongs to the ten largest clones.

In its sample, this clone was seen a few times. Its cognate antigen has yet to be identified. Base qualities are not recorded, but no much larger clone differs from it by a single base. This sequence uses TRBV7-9 and TRBJ2-1, with no confident D gene call. This clonotype was sampled from an adult in good health. The sequencing used peripheral blood, collected on day 0 of AZD1222 vaccination. The DNA reads TGTGCCAGCACAACTAAAGGACCAAACAATGAGCAGTTCTTC. Translation gives CASTTKGPNNEQFF.